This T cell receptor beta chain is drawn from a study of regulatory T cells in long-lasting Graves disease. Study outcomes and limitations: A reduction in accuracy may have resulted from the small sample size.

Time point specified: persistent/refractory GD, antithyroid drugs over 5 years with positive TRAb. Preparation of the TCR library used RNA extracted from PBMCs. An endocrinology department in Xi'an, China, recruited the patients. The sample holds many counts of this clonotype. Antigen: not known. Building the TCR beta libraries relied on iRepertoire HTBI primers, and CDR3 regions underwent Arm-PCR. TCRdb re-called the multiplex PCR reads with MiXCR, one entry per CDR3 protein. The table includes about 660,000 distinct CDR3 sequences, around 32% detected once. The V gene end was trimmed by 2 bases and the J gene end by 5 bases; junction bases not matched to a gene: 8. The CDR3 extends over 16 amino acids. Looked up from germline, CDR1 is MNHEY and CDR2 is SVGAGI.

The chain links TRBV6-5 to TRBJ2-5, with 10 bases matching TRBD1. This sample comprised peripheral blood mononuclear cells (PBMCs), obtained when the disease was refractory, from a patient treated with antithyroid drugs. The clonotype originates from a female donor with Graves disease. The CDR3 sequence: CASSYVSGQGRETQYF. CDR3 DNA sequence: TGTGCCAGCAGTTACGTCTCGGGACAGGGGAGGGAGACCCAGTACTTC.